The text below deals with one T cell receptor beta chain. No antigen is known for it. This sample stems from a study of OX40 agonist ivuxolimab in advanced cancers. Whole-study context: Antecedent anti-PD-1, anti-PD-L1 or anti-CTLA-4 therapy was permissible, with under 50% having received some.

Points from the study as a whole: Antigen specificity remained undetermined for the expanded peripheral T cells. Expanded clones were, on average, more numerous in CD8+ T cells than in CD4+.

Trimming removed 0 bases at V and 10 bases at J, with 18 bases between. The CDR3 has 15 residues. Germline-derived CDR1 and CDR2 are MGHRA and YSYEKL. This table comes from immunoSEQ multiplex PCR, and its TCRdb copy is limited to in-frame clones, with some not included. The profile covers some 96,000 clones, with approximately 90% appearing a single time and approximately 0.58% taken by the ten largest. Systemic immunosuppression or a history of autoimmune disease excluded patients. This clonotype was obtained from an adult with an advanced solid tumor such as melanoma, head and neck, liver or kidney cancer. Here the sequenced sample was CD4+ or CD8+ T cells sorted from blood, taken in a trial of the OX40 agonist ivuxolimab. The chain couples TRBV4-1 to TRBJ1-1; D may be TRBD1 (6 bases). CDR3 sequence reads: CASSQEPRGARGAFF. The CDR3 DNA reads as TGCGCCAGCAGCCAAGAACCCAGGGGTGCCAGGGGAGCTTTCTTT.